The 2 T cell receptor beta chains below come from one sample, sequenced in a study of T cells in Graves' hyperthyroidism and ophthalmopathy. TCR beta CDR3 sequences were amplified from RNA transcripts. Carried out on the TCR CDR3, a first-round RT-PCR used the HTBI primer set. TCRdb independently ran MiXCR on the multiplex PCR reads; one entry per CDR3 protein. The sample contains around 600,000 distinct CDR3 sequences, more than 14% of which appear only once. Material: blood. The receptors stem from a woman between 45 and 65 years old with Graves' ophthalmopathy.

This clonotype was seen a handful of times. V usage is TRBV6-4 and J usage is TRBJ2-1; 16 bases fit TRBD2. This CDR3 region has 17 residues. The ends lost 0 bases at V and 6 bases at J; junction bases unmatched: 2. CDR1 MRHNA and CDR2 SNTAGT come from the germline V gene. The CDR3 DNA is TGTGCCAGCAGTGACTCGGGACTAGCGGGAGGGCTCAATGAGCAGTTCTTC. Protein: CASSDSGLAGGLNEQFF.

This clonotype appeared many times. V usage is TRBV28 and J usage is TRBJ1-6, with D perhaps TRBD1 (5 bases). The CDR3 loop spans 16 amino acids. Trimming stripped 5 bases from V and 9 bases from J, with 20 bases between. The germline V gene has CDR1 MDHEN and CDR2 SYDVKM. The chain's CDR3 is CASSAGGRLRGSPLHF. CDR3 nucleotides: TGTGCCAGCAGTGCGGGGGGACGGTTGAGGGGTTCACCCCTCCACTTT.